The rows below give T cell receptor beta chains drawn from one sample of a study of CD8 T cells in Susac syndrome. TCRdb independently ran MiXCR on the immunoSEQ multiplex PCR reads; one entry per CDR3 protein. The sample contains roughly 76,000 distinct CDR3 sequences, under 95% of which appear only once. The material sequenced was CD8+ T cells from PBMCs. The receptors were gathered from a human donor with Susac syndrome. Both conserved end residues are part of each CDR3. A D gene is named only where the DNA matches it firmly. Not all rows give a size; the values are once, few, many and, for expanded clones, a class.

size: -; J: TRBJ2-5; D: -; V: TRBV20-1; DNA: TGCAGTGCTAGAGAGAGGGTTTTCACGGAGACCCAGTACTTC; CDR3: CSARERVFTETQYF
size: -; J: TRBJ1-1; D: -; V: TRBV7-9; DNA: TGTGCCAGCAGCTTATGGCAGTCGAACACTGAAGCTTTCTTT; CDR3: CASSLWQSNTEAFF
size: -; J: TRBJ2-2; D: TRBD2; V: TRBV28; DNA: TGTGCCAGCAGTTGGACTAGGGACGGCCCCGGGGAGCTGTTTTTT; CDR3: CASSWTRDGPGELFF
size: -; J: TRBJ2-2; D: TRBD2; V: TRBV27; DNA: TGTGCCAGCAGTCTTATGGGGGGGACCGGGGAGCTGTTTTTT; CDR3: CASSLMGGTGELFF
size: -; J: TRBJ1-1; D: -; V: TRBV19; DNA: TGTGCCAGTAGTATCGGGGGGGACTGGACTGAAGCTTTCTTT; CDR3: CASSIGGDWTEAFF
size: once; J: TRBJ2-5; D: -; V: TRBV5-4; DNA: TGTGCCAGCAGCTTCTTCCGGTCTAGCGCATCCCAAGAGACCCAGTACTTC; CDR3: CASSFFRSSASQETQYF
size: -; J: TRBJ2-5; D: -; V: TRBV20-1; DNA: TGCAGTGCTAGACAAGAGACCCAGTACTTC; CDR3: CSARQETQYF
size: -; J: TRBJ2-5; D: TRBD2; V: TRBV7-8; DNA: TGTGCCAGCAGCTCTAGGACTAGTTTAGAGACCCAGTACTTC; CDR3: CASSSRTSLETQYF
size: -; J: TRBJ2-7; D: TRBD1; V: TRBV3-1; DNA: TGTGCCAGCAGCCAAGAGCAGGGGGCATACGAGCAGTACTTC; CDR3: CASSQEQGAYEQYF
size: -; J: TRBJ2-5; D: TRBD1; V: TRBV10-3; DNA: TGTGCCATCAGAGGGCAGGGGGCTTTAGGAGAGACCCAGTACTTC; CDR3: CAIRGQGALGETQYF
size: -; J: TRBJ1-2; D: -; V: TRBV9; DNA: TGTGCCAGCAGCGTAGATAACAGGGACAACTATGGCTACACCTTC; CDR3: CASSVDNRDNYGYTF
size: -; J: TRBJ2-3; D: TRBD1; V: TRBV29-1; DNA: TGCAGCGTTGAAGGGACAGGGGAGGGCACAGATACGCAGTATTTT; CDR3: CSVEGTGEGTDTQYF
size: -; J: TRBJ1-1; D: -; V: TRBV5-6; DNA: TGTGCCAGCAGCTTGGGAGACTCTATGGTCACTGAAGCTTTCTTT; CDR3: CASSLGDSMVTEAFF
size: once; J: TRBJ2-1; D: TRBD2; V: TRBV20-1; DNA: TGCAGTGCTAGCGCCTCGGGAGGGGCTGACAATGAGCAGTTCTTC; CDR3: CSASASGGADNEQFF
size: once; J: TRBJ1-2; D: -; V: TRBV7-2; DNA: TGTGCCAGCAGCTGGAGGGGGGCTAACTATGGCTACACCTTC; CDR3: CASSWRGANYGYTF
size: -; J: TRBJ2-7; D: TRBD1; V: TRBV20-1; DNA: TGCAGTGCTATCCGGGACAGAGCCTACGAGCAGTACTTC; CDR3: CSAIRDRAYEQYF
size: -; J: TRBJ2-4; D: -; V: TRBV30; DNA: TGTGCCTCCACCAGGGAGAACATTCAGTACTTC; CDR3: CASTRENIQYF
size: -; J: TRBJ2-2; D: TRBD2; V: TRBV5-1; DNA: TGCGCCAGCAGCTTGGCGGGAGGTGTAACCGGGGAGCTGTTTTTT; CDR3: CASSLAGGVTGELFF
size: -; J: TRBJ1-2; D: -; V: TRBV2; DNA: TGTGCCAGCAGTGTGACAGAGAACTATGGCTACACCTTC; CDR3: CASSVTENYGYTF
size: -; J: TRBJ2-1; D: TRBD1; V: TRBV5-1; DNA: TGCGCCAGCAATCATTTTTTCAGGGACAGGCACGGAGGGGCTTACAATGAGCAGTTCTTC; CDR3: CASNHFFRDRHGGAYNEQFF
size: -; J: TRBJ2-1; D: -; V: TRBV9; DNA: TGTGCCAGCAGCGTAGGCCTTACTCTGTACAATGAGCAGTTCTTC; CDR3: CASSVGLTLYNEQFF
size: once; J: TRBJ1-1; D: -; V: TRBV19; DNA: TGTGCCAGTAGTTATACAGGGCGTACTGAAGCTTTCTTT; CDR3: CASSYTGRTEAFF
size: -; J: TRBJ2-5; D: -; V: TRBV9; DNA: TGTGCCAGCAGCGGTACCTACGGGGCGGTGAGAGAGACCCAGTACTTC; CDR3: CASSGTYGAVRETQYF
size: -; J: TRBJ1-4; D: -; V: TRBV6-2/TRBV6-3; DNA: TGTGCCAGCAGTTACCCCCGACAGGATCGACTTAATGAAAAACTGTTTTTT; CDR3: CASSYPRQDRLNEKLFF
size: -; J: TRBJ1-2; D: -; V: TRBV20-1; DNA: TGCAGTGCTGCGAAGACAGCTAACTATGGCTACACCTTC; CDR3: CSAAKTANYGYTF
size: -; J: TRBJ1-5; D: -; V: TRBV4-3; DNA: TGCGCCAGCAGCCCGGGATTTAATCAGCCCCAGCATTTT; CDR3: CASSPGFNQPQHF
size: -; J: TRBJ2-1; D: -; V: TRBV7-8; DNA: TGTGCCAGCAGCTTATCAGCGGCCCTCTACAATGAGCAGTTCTTC; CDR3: CASSLSAALYNEQFF
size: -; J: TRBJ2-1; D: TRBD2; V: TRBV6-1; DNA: TGTGCCAGCAGGCGGGGGGGGGACTACTCCTACAATGAGCAGTTCTTC; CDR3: CASRRGGDYSYNEQFF
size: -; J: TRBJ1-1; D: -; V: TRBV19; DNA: TGTGCCAGTAGTATGCCCAGGAGGAACACTGAAGCTTTCTTT; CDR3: CASSMPRRNTEAFF
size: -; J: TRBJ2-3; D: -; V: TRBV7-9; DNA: TGTGCCAGCAGCTACAGGGATGGGGGAGCAGATACGCAGTATTTT; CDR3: CASSYRDGGADTQYF
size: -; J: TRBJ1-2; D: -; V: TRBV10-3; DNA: TGTGCCATCAGTGAAGGACAGTATGGCTACACCTTC; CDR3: CAISEGQYGYTF
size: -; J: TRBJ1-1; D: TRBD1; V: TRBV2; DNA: TGTGCCAGCACCCCCCTCGGGACAGGAAAAGCTTTCTTT; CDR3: CASTPLGTGKAFF
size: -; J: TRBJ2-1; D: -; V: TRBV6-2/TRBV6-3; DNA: TGTGCCAGCAAAAACAGGGAGCCCTACAATGAGCAGTTCTTC; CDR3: CASKNREPYNEQFF
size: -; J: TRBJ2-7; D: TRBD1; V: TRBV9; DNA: TGTGCCAGCAGCGTAGAGGGACAGGGGCCTGACTCCTACGAGCAGTACTTC; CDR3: CASSVEGQGPDSYEQYF
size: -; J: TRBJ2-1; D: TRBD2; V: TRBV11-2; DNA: TGTGCCAGCAGCTTAGATCCTAGCGGGAGTTTGAGTGAGCAGTTCTTC; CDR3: CASSLDPSGSLSEQFF
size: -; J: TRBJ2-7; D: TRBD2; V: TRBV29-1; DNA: TGCAGCGTTCTGGCTAGCGGCTCCTACGAGCAGTACTTC; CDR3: CSVLASGSYEQYF
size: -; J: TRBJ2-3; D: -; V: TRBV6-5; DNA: TGTGCCAGCAGAGAGGAGCGGGTTAGCACAGATACGCAGTATTTT; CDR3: CASREERVSTDTQYF
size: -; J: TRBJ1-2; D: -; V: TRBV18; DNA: TGTGCCAGCTCACCCAACAGGAATGATGGCTACACCTTC; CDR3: CASSPNRNDGYTF
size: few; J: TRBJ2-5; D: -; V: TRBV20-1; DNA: TGCAGTGCTAGAGTACTAGCTGGGGAGACCCAGTACTTC; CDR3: CSARVLAGETQYF
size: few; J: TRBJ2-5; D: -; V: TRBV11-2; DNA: TGTGCCAGCAGCACGGGATTCCAAGAGACCCAGTACTTC; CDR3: CASSTGFQETQYF
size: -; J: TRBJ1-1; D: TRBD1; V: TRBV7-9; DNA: TGTGCCAGCAGCTCTCCCGGGACAGAAACTAACACTGAAGCTTTCTTT; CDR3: CASSSPGTETNTEAFF
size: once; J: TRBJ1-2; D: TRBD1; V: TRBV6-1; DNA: TGTGCCAGCAGTCTAGACAGGGCCGCTAACTATGGCTACACCTTC; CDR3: CASSLDRAANYGYTF
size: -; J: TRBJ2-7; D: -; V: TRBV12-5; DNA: TGTGCTAGTGGTTTGGTCCAGGGACCTAGGGAGCAGTACTTC; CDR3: CASGLVQGPREQYF
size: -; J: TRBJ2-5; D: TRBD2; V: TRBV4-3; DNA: TGCGCCAGCAGCCCGGGGGGACTAGCGGGAGGGTTGGGAGAGACCCAGTACTTC; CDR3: CASSPGGLAGGLGETQYF
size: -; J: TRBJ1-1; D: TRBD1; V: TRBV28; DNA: TGTGCCAGCAGTGGGGACAGGCTGAACACTGAAGCTTTCTTT; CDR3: CASSGDRLNTEAFF
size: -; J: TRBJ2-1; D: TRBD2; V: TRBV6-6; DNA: TGTGCTAGCGGGACTAGCGGGACAATAGAGCAGTTCTTC; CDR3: CASGTSGTIEQFF
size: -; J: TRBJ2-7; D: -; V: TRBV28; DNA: TGTGCCAGCAGCTCCGGGACCCCTGTCTACGAGCAGTACTTC; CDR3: CASSSGTPVYEQYF
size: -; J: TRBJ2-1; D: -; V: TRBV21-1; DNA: TGTGCCAGCAGCTCTGGGACTAGCGCGAAAAATGAGCAGTTCTTC; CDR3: CASSSGTSAKNEQFF
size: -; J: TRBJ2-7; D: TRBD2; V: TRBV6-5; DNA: TGTGCCAGCGCTCGGGGGGGTTTCGTTTACGAGCAGTACTTC; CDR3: CASARGGFVYEQYF
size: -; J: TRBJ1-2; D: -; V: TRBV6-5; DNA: TGTGCCAGCAGTCGACAGCCCAGGGGCTATGGCTACACCTTC; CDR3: CASSRQPRGYGYTF
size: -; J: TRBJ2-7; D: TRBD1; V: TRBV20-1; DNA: TGCAGTGCTAGAGAGGCAGGGGGTGACACCTACGAGCAGTACTTC; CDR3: CSAREAGGDTYEQYF